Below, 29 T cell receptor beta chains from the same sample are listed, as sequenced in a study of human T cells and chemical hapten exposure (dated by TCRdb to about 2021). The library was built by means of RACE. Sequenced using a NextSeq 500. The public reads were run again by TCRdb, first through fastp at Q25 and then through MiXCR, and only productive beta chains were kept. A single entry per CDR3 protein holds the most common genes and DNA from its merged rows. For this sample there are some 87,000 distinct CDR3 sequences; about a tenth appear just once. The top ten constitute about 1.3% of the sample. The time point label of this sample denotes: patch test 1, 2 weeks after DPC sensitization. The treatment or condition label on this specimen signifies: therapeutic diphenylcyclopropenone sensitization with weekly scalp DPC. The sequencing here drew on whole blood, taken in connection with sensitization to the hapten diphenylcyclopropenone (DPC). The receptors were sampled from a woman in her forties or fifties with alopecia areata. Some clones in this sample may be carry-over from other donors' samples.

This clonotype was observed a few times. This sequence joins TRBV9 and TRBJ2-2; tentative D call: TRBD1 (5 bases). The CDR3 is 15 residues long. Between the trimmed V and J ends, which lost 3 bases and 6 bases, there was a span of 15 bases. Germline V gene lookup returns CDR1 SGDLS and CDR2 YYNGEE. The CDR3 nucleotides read TGTGCCAGCAGCGCCGGGTCCAGGGTAGCCGGGGAGCTGTTTTTT. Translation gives CASSAGSRVAGELFF.

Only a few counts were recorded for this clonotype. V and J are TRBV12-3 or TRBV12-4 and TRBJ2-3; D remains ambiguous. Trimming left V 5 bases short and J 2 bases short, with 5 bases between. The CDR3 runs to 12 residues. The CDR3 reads CASSRNTDTQYF. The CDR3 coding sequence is TGTGCCAGCAGTCGAAACACAGATACGCAGTATTTT.

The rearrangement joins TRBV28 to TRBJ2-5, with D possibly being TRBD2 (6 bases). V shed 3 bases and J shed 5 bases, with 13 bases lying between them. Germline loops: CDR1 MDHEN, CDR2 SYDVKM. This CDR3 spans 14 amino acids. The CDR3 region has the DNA TGTGCCAGCAGTTTGGTGGGGGGTGGCGAGACCCAGTACTTC. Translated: CASSLVGGGETQYF.

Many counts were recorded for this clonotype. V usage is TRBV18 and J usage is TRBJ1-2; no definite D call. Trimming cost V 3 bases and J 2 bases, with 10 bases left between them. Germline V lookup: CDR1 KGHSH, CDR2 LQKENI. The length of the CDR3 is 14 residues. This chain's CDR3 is CASSPLVENYGYTF. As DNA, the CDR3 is TGTGCCAGCTCACCCTTGGTAGAAAACTATGGCTACACCTTC.

As DNA, the CDR3 is TGTGCCAGCAGCTTGGGACTAGCGGTCGGGGACAATGAGCAGTTCTTC. Its translation: CASSLGLAVGDNEQFF. The chain joins TRBV7-2 to TRBJ2-1; TRBD2 matches at 11 bases. V lost 3 bases, J lost 5 bases, and 6 bases stayed unmatched. The CDR3 is 16 residues long. The germline gives CDR1 SGHTA, CDR2 FQGNSA.

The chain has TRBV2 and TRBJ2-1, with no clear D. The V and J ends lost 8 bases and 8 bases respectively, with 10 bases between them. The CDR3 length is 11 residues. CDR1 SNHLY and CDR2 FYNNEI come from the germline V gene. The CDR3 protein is CASSVRYEQFF. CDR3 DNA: TGTGCCAGCTCCGTGCGCTATGAGCAGTTCTTC.

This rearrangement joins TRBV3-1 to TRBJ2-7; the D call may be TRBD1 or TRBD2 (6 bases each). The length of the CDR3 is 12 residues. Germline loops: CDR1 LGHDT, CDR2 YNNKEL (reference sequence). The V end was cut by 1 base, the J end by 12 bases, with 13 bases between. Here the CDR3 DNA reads TGTGCCAGCAGCCAAGGTACGGGGGCGATGTACTTC. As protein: CASSQGTGAMYF.

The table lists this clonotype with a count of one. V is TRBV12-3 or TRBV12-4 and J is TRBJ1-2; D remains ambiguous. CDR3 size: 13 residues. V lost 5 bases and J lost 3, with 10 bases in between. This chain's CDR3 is CASSPQVYYGYTF. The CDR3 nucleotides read TGTGCCAGCAGTCCCCAGGTTTACTATGGCTACACCTTC.

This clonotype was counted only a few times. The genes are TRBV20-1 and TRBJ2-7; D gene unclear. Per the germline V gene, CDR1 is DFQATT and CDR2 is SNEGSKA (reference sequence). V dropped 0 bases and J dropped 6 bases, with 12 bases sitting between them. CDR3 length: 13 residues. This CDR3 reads CSARDGLRGEQYF. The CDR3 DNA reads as TGCAGTGCTAGAGATGGGCTTCGAGGCGAGCAGTACTTC.

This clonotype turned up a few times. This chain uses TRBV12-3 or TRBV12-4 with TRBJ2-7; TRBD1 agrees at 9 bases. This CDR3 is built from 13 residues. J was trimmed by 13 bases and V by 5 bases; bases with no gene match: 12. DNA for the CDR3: TGTGCCAGCAGTGTAATCCCGGACAGGGGTCTATACTTC. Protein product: CASSVIPDRGLYF.

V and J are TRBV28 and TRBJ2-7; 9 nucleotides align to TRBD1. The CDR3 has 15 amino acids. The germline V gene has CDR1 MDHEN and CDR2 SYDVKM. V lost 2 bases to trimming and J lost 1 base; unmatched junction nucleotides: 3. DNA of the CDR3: TGTGCCAGCAGTTTAAGGGGACAGGGTTCCTACGAGCAGTACTTC. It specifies CASSLRGQGSYEQYF.

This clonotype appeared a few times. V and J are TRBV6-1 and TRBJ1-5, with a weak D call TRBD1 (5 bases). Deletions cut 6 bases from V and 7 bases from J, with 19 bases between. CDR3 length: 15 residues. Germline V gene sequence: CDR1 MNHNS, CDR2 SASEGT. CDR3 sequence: CASRDPGRDGQPQHF. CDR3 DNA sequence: TGTGCCAGCAGGGACCCGGGCAGGGATGGGCAGCCCCAGCATTTT.

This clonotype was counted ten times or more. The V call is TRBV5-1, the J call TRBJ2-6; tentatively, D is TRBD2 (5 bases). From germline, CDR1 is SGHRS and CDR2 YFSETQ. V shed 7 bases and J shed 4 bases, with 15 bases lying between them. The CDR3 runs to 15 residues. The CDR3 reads CASGFQDSGANVLTF. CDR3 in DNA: TGCGCCAGCGGGTTTCAGGACTCCGGGGCCAACGTCCTGACTTTC.

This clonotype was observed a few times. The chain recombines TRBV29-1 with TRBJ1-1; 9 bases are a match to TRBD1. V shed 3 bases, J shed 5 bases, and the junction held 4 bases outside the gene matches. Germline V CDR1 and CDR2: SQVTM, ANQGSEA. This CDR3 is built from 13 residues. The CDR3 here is CSVEEGQGTEAFF. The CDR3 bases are TGCAGCGTTGAGGAGGGACAGGGAACTGAAGCTTTCTTT.

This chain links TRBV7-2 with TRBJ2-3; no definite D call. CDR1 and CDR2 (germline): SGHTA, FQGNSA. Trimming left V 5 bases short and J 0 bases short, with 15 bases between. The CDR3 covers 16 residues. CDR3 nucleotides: TGTGCCAGCAGCCGGGTTCGAGGTGGTAGCACAGATACGCAGTATTTT. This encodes CASSRVRGGSTDTQYF.

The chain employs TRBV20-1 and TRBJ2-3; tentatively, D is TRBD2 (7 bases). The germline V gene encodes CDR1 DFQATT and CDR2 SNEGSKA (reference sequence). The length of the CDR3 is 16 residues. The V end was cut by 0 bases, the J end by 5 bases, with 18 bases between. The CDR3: CSARDQGRERRDTQYF. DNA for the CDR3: TGCAGTGCTAGAGATCAGGGGCGGGAGAGGAGAGATACGCAGTATTTT.

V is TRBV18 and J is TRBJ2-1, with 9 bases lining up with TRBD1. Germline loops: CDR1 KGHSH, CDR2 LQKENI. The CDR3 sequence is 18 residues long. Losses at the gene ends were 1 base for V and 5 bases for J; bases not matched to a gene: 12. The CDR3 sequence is CASSPRNLGTGPNNEQFF. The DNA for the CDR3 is TGTGCCAGCTCACCACGCAACCTAGGGACAGGGCCCAACAATGAGCAGTTCTTC.

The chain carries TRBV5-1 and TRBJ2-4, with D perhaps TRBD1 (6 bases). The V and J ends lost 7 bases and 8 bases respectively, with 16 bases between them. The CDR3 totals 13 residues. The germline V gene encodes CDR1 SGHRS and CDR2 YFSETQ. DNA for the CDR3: TGCGCCAGCGCCGACAGGACGGAGGACATTCAGTACTTC. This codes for CASADRTEDIQYF. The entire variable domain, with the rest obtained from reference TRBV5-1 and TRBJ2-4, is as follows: KAGVTQTPRYLIKTRGQQVTLSCSPISGHRSVSWYQQTPGQGLQFLFEYFSETQRNKGNFPGRFSGRQFSNSRSEMNVSTLELGDSALYLCASADRTEDIQYFGAGTRLSVL.

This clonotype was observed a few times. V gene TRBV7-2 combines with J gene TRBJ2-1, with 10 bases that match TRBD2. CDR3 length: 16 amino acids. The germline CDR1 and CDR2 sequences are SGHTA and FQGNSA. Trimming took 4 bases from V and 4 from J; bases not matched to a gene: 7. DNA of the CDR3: TGTGCCAGCAGCTCCCCGGGACTAGCGAAATACAATGAGCAGTTCTTC. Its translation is CASSSPGLAKYNEQFF.

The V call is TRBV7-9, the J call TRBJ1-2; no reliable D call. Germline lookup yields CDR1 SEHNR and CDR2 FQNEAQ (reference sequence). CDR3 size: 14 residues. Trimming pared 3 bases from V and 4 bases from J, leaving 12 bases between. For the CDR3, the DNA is TGTGCCAGCAGCTTCGGACCCGCTAGCTATGGCTACACCTTC. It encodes CASSFGPASYGYTF.

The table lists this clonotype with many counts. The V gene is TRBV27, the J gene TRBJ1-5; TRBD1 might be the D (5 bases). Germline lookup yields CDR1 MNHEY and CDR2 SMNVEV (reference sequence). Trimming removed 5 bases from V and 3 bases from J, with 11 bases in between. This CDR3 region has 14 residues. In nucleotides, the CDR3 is TGTGCCAGCAGTCCAGGACATTCCAATCAGCCCCAGCATTTT. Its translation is CASSPGHSNQPQHF.

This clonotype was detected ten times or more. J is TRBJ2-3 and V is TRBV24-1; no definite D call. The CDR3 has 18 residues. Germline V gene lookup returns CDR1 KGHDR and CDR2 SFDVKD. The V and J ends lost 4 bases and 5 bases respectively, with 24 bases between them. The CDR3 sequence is CATSDQKLSEFAQDTQYF. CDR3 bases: TGTGCCACCAGTGACCAGAAATTATCGGAGTTCGCACAAGATACGCAGTATTTT.

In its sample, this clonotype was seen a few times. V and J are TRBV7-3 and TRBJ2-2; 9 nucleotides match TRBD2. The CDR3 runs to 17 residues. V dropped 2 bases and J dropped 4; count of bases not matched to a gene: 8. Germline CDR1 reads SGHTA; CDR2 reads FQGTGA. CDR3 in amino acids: CASSLGVVAGATGELFF. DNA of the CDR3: TGTGCCAGCAGCTTAGGGGTCGTAGCGGGAGCCACCGGGGAGCTGTTTTTT. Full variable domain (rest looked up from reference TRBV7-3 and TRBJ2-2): GAGVSQTPSNKVTEKGKYVELRCDPISGHTALYWYRQSLGQGPEFLIYFQGTGAADDSGLPNDRFFAVRPEGSVSTLKIQRTERGDSAVYLCASSLGVVAGATGELFFGEGSRLTVL.

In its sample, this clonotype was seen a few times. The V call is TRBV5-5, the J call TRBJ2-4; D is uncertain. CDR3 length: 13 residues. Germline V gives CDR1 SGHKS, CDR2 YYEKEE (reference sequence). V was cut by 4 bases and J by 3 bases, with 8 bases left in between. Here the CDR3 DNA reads TGTGCCAGCAGCCATGAGGACAAAAACATTCAGTACTTC. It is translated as CASSHEDKNIQYF.

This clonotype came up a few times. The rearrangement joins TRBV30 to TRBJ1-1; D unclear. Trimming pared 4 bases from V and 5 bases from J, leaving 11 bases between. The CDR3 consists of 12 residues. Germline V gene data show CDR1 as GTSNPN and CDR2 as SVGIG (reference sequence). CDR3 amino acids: CAWNEGPTEAFF. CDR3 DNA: TGTGCCTGGAACGAGGGTCCGACTGAAGCTTTCTTT.

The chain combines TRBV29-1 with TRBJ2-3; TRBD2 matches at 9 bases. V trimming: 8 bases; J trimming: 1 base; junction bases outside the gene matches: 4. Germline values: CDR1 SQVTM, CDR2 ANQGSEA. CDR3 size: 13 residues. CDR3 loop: CSLSGGRTDTQYF. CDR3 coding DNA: TGCAGCCTTAGCGGGGGCCGCACAGATACGCAGTATTTT.

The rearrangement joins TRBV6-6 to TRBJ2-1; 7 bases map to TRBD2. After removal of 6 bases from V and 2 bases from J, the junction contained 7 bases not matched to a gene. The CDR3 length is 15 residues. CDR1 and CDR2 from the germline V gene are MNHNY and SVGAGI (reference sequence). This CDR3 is CASSQSGATYNEQFF. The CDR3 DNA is TGTGCCAGCAGCCAGAGCGGGGCAACCTACAATGAGCAGTTCTTC.

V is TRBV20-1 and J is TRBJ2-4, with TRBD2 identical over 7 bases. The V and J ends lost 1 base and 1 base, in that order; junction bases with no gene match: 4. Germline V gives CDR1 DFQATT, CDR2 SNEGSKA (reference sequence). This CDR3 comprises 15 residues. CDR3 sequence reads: CSARVASGAKNIQYF. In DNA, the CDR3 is TGCAGTGCTAGAGTTGCTAGCGGCGCCAAAAACATTCAGTACTTC.

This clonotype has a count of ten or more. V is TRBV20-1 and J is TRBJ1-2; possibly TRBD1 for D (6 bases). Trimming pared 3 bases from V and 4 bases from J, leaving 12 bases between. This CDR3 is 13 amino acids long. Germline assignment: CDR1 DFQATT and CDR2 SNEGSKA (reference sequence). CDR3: CSASLGGSYGYTF. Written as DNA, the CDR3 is TGCAGTGCTAGCCTAGGGGGGAGCTATGGCTACACCTTC.